The sequence of this T cell receptor (beta chain) was determined in a study of blood T cell repertoires in COVID-19 (dated by TCRdb to about 2020). Regarding the study in general: The collaborator samples originated in the United States, Italy and Spain and spanned the acute and convalescent phases of COVID-19. The material from the prospective study consisted of cDNA or gDNA derived from T cells, B-cell-depleted T cells, or PBMCs. The sample metadata nearly always contained a de-identified subject ID, COVID-19 status, age in years and sex. The dataset comprised deeply sampled blood TCRbeta repertoires from subjects exposed to, actively infected with, or recovered from COVID-19. Where HLA class I and class II types were available, the types were taken from metadata supplied by the sample provider, not from assay-based typing. Samples came from the ongoing ImmuneRACE study (first 160 participants) plus 1,254 subjects from 6 global collaborators. The repertoires were released in a freely available public database meant as a resource for research on the immune response to SARS-CoV-2.

The immunoSEQ Assay, a bias-controlled multiplex PCR, was used to amplify TCRbeta CDR3 regions from genomic DNA. The original pipeline was this. The number of nucleated cells in each sample was estimated from the amplification of reference gene primers within the assay. To quantify the absolute abundance of each unique TCRbeta CDR3 rearrangement, sequence reads were collapsed and filtered. For each sample, productive Simpson clonality was calculated by taking the square root of Simpson's diversity index across productive rearrangements. The immuneACCESS repertoire file appears here via TCRdb, limited to in-frame rearrangements. These files lack a portion of the clones; in checked studies, under half of the deficit traces to unresolved V genes, and the cause of the others is not known. From that table come the V and J calls and clone size; the DNA was used to work out D and trimming. The sample table records about 280,000 clones; 80% to 90% of these occur just once. Approximately 14% of the sample goes to the ten largest clones.

As regards this clone: No antigen is known for it. No base quality information exists; no much larger clone differs at one position.

Trimming removed 0 bases from V and 0 bases from J, leaving 12 bases between the germline ends. From a lookup of the germline V gene, CDR1 and CDR2 are SGHDT and YYEEEE. Spanning cysteine to phenylalanine, the CDR3 consists of 16 amino acids. The entry retains the CDR3 DNA only, 48 bases that are in frame from base 1. One collaborating source in Seattle enrolled patients while the patients were actively infected and followed the patients over time throughout the course of disease. Each collaborating institution followed its own protocols to collect whole blood in K2EDTA tubes. For TCRbeta analysis, collaborators shipped samples as frozen whole blood, isolated PBMCs, or DNA extracted from either of those sample types. Results the study describes overall, beyond this receptor: How much clinical and demographic metadata was included differed by source and by participant, and the metadata was provided uncurated.

The receptor was derived from a woman in her sixties or seventies with COVID-19, enrolled during active disease. Recombination connected TRBV5-6 to TRBJ1-1; a weak D assignment points to TRBD1 (6 bases agree). Sequencing input: peripheral blood. The DNA sequence follows: TGTGCCAGCAGCTTGGGAGGACAGATCTTGAACACTGAAGCTTTCTTT. It translates as CASSLGGQILNTEAFF. Here the CDR3 is joined to the reference TRBV5-6 and TRBJ1-1 genes, and the full variable domain is: DAGVTQSPTHLIKTRGQQVTLRCSPKSGHDTVSWYQQALGQGPQFIFQYYEEEERQRGNFPDRFSGHQFPNYSSELNVNALLLGDSALYLCASSLGGQILNTEAFFGQGTRLTVV.